The 27 T cell receptor beta chains given below trace back to one sample, sequenced in a study of T cells after somatic rescue of genetic block. Here immunoSEQ multiplex PCR was the method, and the copy in TCRdb shows in-frame clones only, minus some. The table records around 52,000 clones, 96% of them present only once. The sequenced material came from peripheral blood mononuclear cells (PBMCs). The receptors originated from a child under two years old.

The chain links TRBV6-5 to TRBJ1-2; TRBD1 might be the D (5 bases). The germline V and J ends were trimmed by 2 bases and 10 bases, with 8 bases remaining between them. Germline V CDR1 and CDR2: MNHEY, SVGAGI. The CDR3 runs 11 residues. CDR3 amino acids: CASSYGGYYTF. The CDR3 DNA reads TGTGCCAGCAGTTACGGGGGATACTACACCTTC.

V is TRBV4-1 and J is TRBJ2-3; 8 positions match TRBD2. Germline values: CDR1 MGHRA, CDR2 YSYEKL. The CDR3 is made up of 14 amino acids. V lost 5 bases and J lost 6; bases outside the gene matches: 7. In DNA, the CDR3 is TGCGCCAGCAGCTTTCGGGAGGGCCTGGATACGCAGTATTTT. This gives the protein CASSFREGLDTQYF.

The V and J genes are TRBV9 and TRBJ1-2; D is undetermined. Germline lookup yields CDR1 SGDLS and CDR2 YYNGEE. The CDR3 runs 17 residues. V lost 3 bases and J 0 bases, leaving 18 bases between the germline ends. This CDR3 reads CASSATPGRSTNYGYTF. In nucleotides, the CDR3 is TGTGCCAGCAGCGCCACCCCCGGGCGCTCTACTAACTATGGCTACACCTTC.

This rearrangement joins TRBV10-3 to TRBJ2-7; D is perhaps TRBD1 (6 bases). Trimming pared 0 bases from V and 1 base from J, leaving 13 bases between. The CDR3 extends over 16 amino acids. Germline CDR1 and CDR2: ENHRY and SYGVKD. This chain's CDR3 is CAISESGQFGSYEQYF. The DNA of the CDR3 is TGTGCCATCAGTGAGTCCGGACAGTTCGGGTCCTACGAGCAGTACTTC.

This clone has just a few counts. The rearrangement uses TRBV4-1 and TRBJ2-7; D is ambiguous. CDR1 MGHRA and CDR2 YSYEKL come from the germline V gene. V was trimmed by 3 bases and J by 2 bases, leaving 5 bases between them. The CDR3 is 12 residues long. CDR3 bases: TGCGCCAGCAGCCAGCCGACCTACGAGCAGTACTTC. The encoded protein is CASSQPTYEQYF.

This clone was counted once. J is TRBJ1-3 and V is TRBV25-1; D is ambiguous. Trimming took 3 bases from V and 0 from J, leaving 0 bases between them. This CDR3 has 12 amino acids. CDR1 is MGHDK, CDR2 SYGVNS, per germline. CDR3 loop: CASSDSGNTIYF. The CDR3 DNA reads as TGTGCCAGCAGTGACTCTGGAAACACCATATATTTT.

The rearrangement joins TRBV30 to TRBJ1-5; 10 bases map to TRBD1. The CDR3 totals 13 residues. CDR1 and CDR2 (germline): GTSNPN, SVGIG (reference sequence). V shed 3 bases, J shed 7 bases, and the junction held 3 bases outside the gene matches. The CDR3 spells CAWRDRGKQPQHF. CDR3 DNA: TGTGCCTGGAGGGACAGGGGGAAACAGCCCCAGCATTTT. The full variable domain, completed using reference TRBV30 and TRBJ1-5, is SQTIHQWPATLVQPVGSPLSLECTVEGTSNPNLYWYRQAAGRGLQLLFYSVGIGQISSEVPQNLSASRPQDRQFILSSKKLLLSDSGFYLCAWRDRGKQPQHFGDGTRLSIL.

The chain employs TRBV4-1 and TRBJ2-1; 9 nucleotides align to TRBD2. The trim removed 1 base at V and 6 bases at J, leaving 10 bases unmatched. CDR3 length: 17 residues. From germline, CDR1 is MGHRA and CDR2 YSYEKL. The CDR3 loop reads CASSQVGWREGRNEQFF. CDR3 nucleotides: TGCGCCAGCAGCCAAGTTGGGTGGCGGGAGGGCCGCAATGAGCAGTTCTTC.

This chain joins TRBV11-2 and TRBJ2-1, with 12 bases fitting TRBD1. The germline gives CDR1 SGHAT, CDR2 FQNNGV. Trimming removed 6 bases from V and 3 bases from J; junction bases left unmatched: 6. The CDR3 is 16 amino acids. CDR3 sequence reads: CASRTGQGAFYNEQFF. CDR3 DNA sequence: TGTGCCAGCAGGACGGGACAGGGGGCTTTCTACAATGAGCAGTTCTTC.

The J gene is TRBJ2-3, the V gene TRBV5-6, with 11 bases aligning to TRBD2. Germline assignment: CDR1 SGHDT and CDR2 YYEEEE. The CDR3 is made up of 14 amino acids. Trimming removed 4 bases from V and 7 bases from J; junction bases left unmatched: 5. The CDR3 loop reads CASSTGTSGYTQYF. CDR3 DNA sequence: TGTGCCAGCAGCACTGGGACTAGCGGATATACGCAGTATTTT.

This chain links TRBV6-1 with TRBJ1-2, with TRBD1 as a possible D gene (5 bases). CDR3 size: 12 residues. From germline, CDR1 is MNHNS and CDR2 SASEGT. V was pared by 3 bases and J by 3 bases, with 5 bases between. CDR3 in amino acids: CASSDRDYGYTF. The DNA of the CDR3 is TGTGCCAGCAGTGACAGGGACTATGGCTACACCTTC.

This chain links TRBV6-1 with TRBJ2-7; TRBD2 agrees at 12 bases. The CDR3 covers 14 residues. V was clipped by 6 bases and J by 0 bases; unmatched bases: 0. Germline V gene lookup returns CDR1 MNHNS and CDR2 SASEGT. CDR3 nucleotide sequence: TGTGCCAGCAGGACTAGCGGGAGCTCCTACGAGCAGTACTTC. It is translated as CASRTSGSSYEQYF.

V is TRBV4-3 and J is TRBJ2-7; TRBD1 might be the D (5 bases). V was cut by 1 base and J by 0 bases, with 7 bases left in between. The CDR3 is 14 residues long. The germline CDR1 and CDR2 sequences are LGHNA and YSLEER. The CDR3 is CASSQGTNSYEQYF. CDR3 sequence (DNA): TGCGCCAGCAGCCAAGGGACAAACTCCTACGAGCAGTACTTC.

V is TRBV28 and J is TRBJ2-1, with 10 bases matching TRBD2. CDR3 length equals 15 residues. CDR1 is MDHEN and CDR2 is SYDVKM in the germline V gene. The trim removed 3 bases at V and 9 bases at J, leaving 8 bases unmatched. CDR3 nucleotide sequence: TGTGCCAGCAGTTTCGGCCTAGCGGGAGCGGTTGAGCAGTTCTTC. It specifies CASSFGLAGAVEQFF.

This CDR3 reads CASSGPGGRNTEAFF. CDR3 DNA sequence: TGTGCCAGCAGCGGCCCTGGGGGCAGGAACACTGAAGCTTTCTTT. J is TRBJ1-1 and V is TRBV9; possible D gene TRBD1, 6 bases. V lost 3 bases to trimming and J lost 1 base, with 13 bases between them. The CDR3 is 15 amino acids. Germline V CDR1 and CDR2: SGDLS, YYNGEE.

This chain links TRBV19 with TRBJ2-1, with TRBD2 matching 9 bases. With 4 bases clipped from V and 9 bases from J, the junction kept 7 bases outside the gene matches. Germline values: CDR1 LNHDA, CDR2 SQIVND (reference sequence). This CDR3 comprises 14 residues. The CDR3 loop reads CASSSGRGVGEQFF. The CDR3 nucleotides are TGTGCCAGTAGTAGCGGGAGGGGGGTAGGTGAGCAGTTCTTC.

The rearrangement links TRBV19 to TRBJ2-5; D remains unclear. Germline V gives CDR1 LNHDA, CDR2 SQIVND (reference sequence). The CDR3 runs 13 residues. The germline V and J ends were trimmed by 6 bases and 2 bases, with 10 bases remaining between them. The CDR3 bases are TGTGCCAGTAGAAGGCTGCAGCAAGAGACCCAGTACTTC. Encoded protein: CASRRLQQETQYF.

Turning to this clone: This same CDR3 is encoded by further DNA sequences in the sample. This rearrangement joins TRBV27 to TRBJ1-5, with 8 bases matching TRBD1. This CDR3 has 14 residues. Germline CDR1 and CDR2: MNHEY and SMNVEV (reference sequence). V lost 3 bases to trimming and J lost 2 bases; unmatched junction nucleotides: 0. The CDR3 region has the DNA TGTGCCAGCAGTTTGGGACAGGGCAATCAGCCCCAGCATTTT. This sequence encodes CASSLGQGNQPQHF.

The chain joins TRBV18 to TRBJ2-2; a weak D match, TRBD2 (6 bases). Germline V gives CDR1 KGHSH, CDR2 LQKENI. Trimming removed 5 bases at V and 1 base at J, with 11 bases between. The CDR3 spans 15 residues. CDR3: CASSSLSGNTGELFF. The CDR3 bases are TGTGCCAGCTCATCTCTTAGCGGGAACACCGGGGAGCTGTTTTTT.

The chain couples TRBV30 to TRBJ1-3, with 8 bases identical to TRBD1. The CDR3 is made up of 14 amino acids. Germline trimming cut 0 bases from V and 2 bases from J; bases unmatched to any gene: 0. CDR1 and CDR2 from the germline V gene are GTSNPN and SVGIG (reference sequence). CDR3 nucleotide sequence: TGTGCCTGGAGTGTACAGGGGGCTGGAAACACCATATATTTT. Its translation is CAWSVQGAGNTIYF.

The CDR3 region is CASSERLAPYEQYF. The CDR3 DNA reads as TGTGCCAGCAGTGAACGACTAGCCCCCTACGAGCAGTACTTC. The V gene is TRBV2, the J gene TRBJ2-7; 7 positions match TRBD2. After removal of 2 bases from V and 2 bases from J, the junction contained 3 bases not matched to a gene. CDR1 and CDR2 from the germline V gene are SNHLY and FYNNEI. The CDR3 is made up of 14 amino acids.

This chain links TRBV7-9 with TRBJ2-3; D call uncertain. V shed 2 bases and J shed 0 bases, with 6 bases lying between them. Germline V lookup: CDR1 SEHNR, CDR2 FQNEAQ (reference sequence). The CDR3 sequence is 14 residues long. The CDR3 region has the DNA TGTGCCAGCAGCTTAAGCACTAGCACAGATACGCAGTATTTT. Encoded protein: CASSLSTSTDTQYF.

The chain joins TRBV6-1 to TRBJ1-2; D possibly corresponds to TRBD1 (6 bases). V lost 5 bases, J lost 5 bases, and 15 bases lay in between. CDR1 and CDR2 (germline): MNHNS, SASEGT. The CDR3 has 14 amino acids. This CDR3 reads CASSKDRSGYGYTF. In DNA form, the CDR3 reads TGTGCCAGCAGTAAAGACAGGTCTGGGTATGGCTACACCTTC.

The rearrangement links TRBV5-6 to TRBJ1-1, with TRBD1 as a possible D gene (5 bases). V lost 3 bases to trimming and J lost 6 bases, with 12 bases between them. CDR1 is SGHDT and CDR2 is YYEEEE in the germline V gene. The CDR3 contains 13 residues. The CDR3 nucleotides are TGTGCCAGCAGCTCGGCAGGGCAAGCTGAAGCTTTCTTT. As protein: CASSSAGQAEAFF.

The chain is built from TRBV6-5 and TRBJ1-1; 7 bases are shared with TRBD1. Germline values: CDR1 MNHEY, CDR2 SVGAGI. The CDR3 contains 14 residues. Trimming at V came to 6 bases and at J to 1 base, leaving 5 bases not matched to a gene. CDR3 DNA: TGTGCCAGCAGAAGGGACAGCTCGAACACTGAAGCTTTCTTT. Residues: CASRRDSSNTEAFF.

The V call is TRBV7-2, the J call TRBJ2-6, with D unresolved. This CDR3 contains 15 residues. Germline V gene data show CDR1 as SGHTA and CDR2 as FQGNSA. V lost 2 bases and J lost 0, with 5 bases in between. In nucleotides, the CDR3 is TGTGCCAGCAGCTTATCTGGCTCTGGGGCCAACGTCCTGACTTTC. It codes for CASSLSGSGANVLTF.

This chain connects TRBV27 to TRBJ2-1; D uncertain. The CDR3 is 13 residues long. V lost 5 bases and J 7 bases, leaving 12 bases between the germline ends. CDR1 is MNHEY, CDR2 SMNVEV, per germline (reference sequence). In DNA, the CDR3 is TGTGCCAGCAGTGGAACAATAGGGAATGAGCAGTTCTTC. Translation: CASSGTIGNEQFF.